The next 9 T cell receptor beta chains were all read from a single sample in a study of T-cell reconstitution after alpha-beta-depleted transplantation in children. For TCRbeta, the library was prepared with unique molecular identifiers. TCRdb reanalysed the PCR reads using MiXCR and keeps one entry per CDR3 protein. The data contain over 400,000 distinct CDR3 sequences, 9.5% to 15% of them singletons. The input for sequencing was PBMCs from the stem cell graft donor, taken from the stem cell graft. Receptor source: a human donor who donated a stem cell graft to a child with combined immunodeficiency.

At least ten counts were recorded for this clonotype. The CDR3 DNA follows: TGTGCCAGCAGGAACCTAGCGGGCCCAAATGAGCAGTTCTTC. Translated: CASRNLAGPNEQFF. The J gene is TRBJ2-1, the V gene TRBV7-9; the match to TRBD2 covers 8 bases. This CDR3 has 14 residues. V was clipped by 6 bases and J by 7 bases; unmatched bases: 8. Germline lookup yields CDR1 SEHNR and CDR2 FQNEAQ (reference sequence).

This CDR3 is CASSNSVGELETQYF. CDR3 nucleotide sequence: TGTGCCAGCAGCAACAGCGTCGGGGAGTTGGAGACCCAGTACTTC. The chain is built from TRBV7-2 and TRBJ2-5; D is possibly TRBD2 (5 bases). V shed 5 bases and J shed 5 bases, with 18 bases lying between them. CDR3 length equals 15 residues. In germline, CDR1 is SGHTA, CDR2 FQGNSA.

This clonotype was seen only a few times. The genes are TRBV27 and TRBJ1-5, with D perhaps matching TRBD1 (5 bases). The germline V and J ends were trimmed by 2 bases and 3 bases, with 11 bases remaining between them. This CDR3 contains 15 residues. Germline V CDR1 and CDR2: MNHEY, SMNVEV (reference sequence). The CDR3 nucleotides read TGTGCCAGCAGTTTAACTGGGGGAGCCAATCAGCCCCAGCATTTT. Translated, it gives CASSLTGGANQPQHF.

The chain joins TRBV5-6 to TRBJ2-7; D is uncertain. Per the germline V gene, CDR1 is SGHDT and CDR2 is YYEEEE. The CDR3 has 12 residues. Trimming took 4 bases from V and 0 from J, leaving 5 bases between them. The CDR3 is CASSAISYEQYF. As DNA, the CDR3 is TGTGCCAGCAGCGCCATCTCCTACGAGCAGTACTTC. The variable domain in full, completed from reference TRBV5-6 and TRBJ2-7, reads DAGVTQSPTHLIKTRGQQVTLRCSPKSGHDTVSWYQQALGQGPQFIFQYYEEEERQRGNFPDRFSGHQFPNYSSELNVNALLLGDSALYLCASSAISYEQYFGPGTRLTVT.

The chain combines TRBV6-5 with TRBJ2-5; possibly TRBD1 for D (6 bases). Germline CDR1 MNHEY, CDR2 SVGAGI. Trimming removed 2 bases from V and 4 bases from J, with 11 bases in between. This CDR3 contains 14 residues. CDR3 residues: CASSYAQGRETQYF. CDR3 bases: TGTGCCAGCAGTTACGCACAGGGCAGAGAGACCCAGTACTTC.

This clonotype has a handful of counts. V and J are TRBV12-3 or TRBV12-4 and TRBJ1-2; 7 bases map to TRBD1. CDR3 length: 13 residues. The ends lost 5 bases at V and 5 bases at J; junction bases unmatched: 5. This CDR3 reads CASSPTGVYGYTF. CDR3 nucleotides: TGTGCCAGCAGTCCAACAGGGGTGTATGGCTACACCTTC.

The J gene is TRBJ1-2, the V gene TRBV10-3; 7 nucleotides match TRBD1. Unmatched junction bases numbered 6, after V lost 4 bases and J lost 4 bases. The V gene's germline CDR1 is ENHRY and CDR2 SYGVKD. The CDR3 has 14 amino acids. CDR3 coding DNA: TGTGCCATCAGTGTGCAATGGACAGGCTATGGCTACACCTTC. Residues: CAISVQWTGYGYTF.

The V call is TRBV7-8, the J call TRBJ2-5; maybe TRBD1 (6 bases). Germline V lookup: CDR1 SGHVS, CDR2 FQNEAQ. This CDR3 spans 16 amino acids. V lost 2 bases and J lost 1, with 14 bases in between. CDR3 loop: CASSLIWGPLQETQYF. CDR3 DNA sequence: TGTGCCAGCAGCTTAATCTGGGGGCCTCTCCAAGAGACCCAGTACTTC.

This clonotype was counted only a few times. The chain uses TRBV12-3 or TRBV12-4 and TRBJ1-1; D is possibly TRBD1 (6 bases). The V end lost 3 bases, the J end lost 11 bases, and 25 bases lay between the germline ends. The CDR3 has 16 amino acids. The CDR3 bases are TGTGCCAGCAGTTTCGGACCGATGAGGGGGGGGGCACACGCTTTCTTT. Its protein is CASSFGPMRGGAHAFF.